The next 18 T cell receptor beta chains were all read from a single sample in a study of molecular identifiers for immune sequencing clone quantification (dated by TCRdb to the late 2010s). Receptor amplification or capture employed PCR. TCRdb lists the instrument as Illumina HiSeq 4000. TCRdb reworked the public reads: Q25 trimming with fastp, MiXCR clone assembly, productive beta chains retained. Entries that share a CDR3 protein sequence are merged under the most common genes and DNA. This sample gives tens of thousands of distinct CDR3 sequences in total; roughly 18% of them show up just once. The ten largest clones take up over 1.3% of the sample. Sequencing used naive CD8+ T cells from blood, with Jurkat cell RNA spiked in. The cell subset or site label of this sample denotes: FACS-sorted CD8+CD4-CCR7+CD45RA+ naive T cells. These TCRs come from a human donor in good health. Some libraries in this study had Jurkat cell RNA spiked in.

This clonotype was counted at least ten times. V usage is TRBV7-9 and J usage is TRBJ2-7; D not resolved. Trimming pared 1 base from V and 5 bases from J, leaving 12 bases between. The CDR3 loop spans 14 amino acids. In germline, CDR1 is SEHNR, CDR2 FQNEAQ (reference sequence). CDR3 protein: CASSLVLSRDEQYF. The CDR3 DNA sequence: TGTGCCAGCAGCTTAGTACTCAGTAGAGACGAGCAGTACTTC.

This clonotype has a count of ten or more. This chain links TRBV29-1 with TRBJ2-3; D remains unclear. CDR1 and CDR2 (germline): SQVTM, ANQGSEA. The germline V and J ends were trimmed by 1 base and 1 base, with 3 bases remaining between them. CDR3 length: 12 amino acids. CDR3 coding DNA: TGCAGCGTTGAAGTAGGCACAGATACGCAGTATTTT. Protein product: CSVEVGTDTQYF.

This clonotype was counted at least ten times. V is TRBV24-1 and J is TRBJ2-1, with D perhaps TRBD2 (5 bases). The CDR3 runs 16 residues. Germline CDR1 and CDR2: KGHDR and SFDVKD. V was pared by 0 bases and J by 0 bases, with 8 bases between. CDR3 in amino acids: CATSDLRAVSYNEQFF. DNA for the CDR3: TGTGCCACCAGTGATTTGCGAGCGGTCTCCTACAATGAGCAGTTCTTC.

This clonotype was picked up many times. In DNA, the CDR3 is TGTGCCAGCAGCTTAGCTGGGGGTCCACCCGAAAACATTCAGTACTTC. Translated: CASSLAGGPPENIQYF. The chain combines TRBV11-1 with TRBJ2-4; D possibly matches TRBD1 or TRBD2 (5 bases each). Trimming removed 0 bases at V and 5 bases at J, with 14 bases between. The CDR3 has 16 amino acids. Germline CDR1 reads SGHAT; CDR2 reads FQDESV (reference sequence).

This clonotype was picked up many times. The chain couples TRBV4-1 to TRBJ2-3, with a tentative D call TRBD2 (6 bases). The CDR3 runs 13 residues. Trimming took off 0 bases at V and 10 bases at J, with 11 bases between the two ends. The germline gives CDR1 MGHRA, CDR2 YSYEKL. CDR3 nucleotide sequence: TGCGCCAGCAGCCAAGATAGCGGACCTGCGCAGTATTTT. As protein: CASSQDSGPAQYF.

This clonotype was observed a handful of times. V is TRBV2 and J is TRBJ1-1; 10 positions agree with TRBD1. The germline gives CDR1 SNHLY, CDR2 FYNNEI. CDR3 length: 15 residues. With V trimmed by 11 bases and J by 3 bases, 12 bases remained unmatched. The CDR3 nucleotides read TGTGCCGGTCGAGACGCCGGGACAGGGGACACTGAAGCTTTCTTT. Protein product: CAGRDAGTGDTEAFF.

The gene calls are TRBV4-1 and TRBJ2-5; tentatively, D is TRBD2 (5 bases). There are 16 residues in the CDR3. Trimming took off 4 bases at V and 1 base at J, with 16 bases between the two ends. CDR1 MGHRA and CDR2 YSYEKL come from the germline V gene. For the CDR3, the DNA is TGCGCCAGCAGCCCTGAAGGACTGATATTCCAAGAGACCCAGTACTTC. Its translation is CASSPEGLIFQETQYF.

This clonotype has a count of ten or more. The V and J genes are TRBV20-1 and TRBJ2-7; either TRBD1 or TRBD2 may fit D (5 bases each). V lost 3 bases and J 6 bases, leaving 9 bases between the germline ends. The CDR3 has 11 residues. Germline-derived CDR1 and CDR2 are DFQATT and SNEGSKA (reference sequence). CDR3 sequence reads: CSASWDGEQYF. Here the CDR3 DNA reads TGCAGTGCTAGTTGGGACGGCGAGCAGTACTTC.

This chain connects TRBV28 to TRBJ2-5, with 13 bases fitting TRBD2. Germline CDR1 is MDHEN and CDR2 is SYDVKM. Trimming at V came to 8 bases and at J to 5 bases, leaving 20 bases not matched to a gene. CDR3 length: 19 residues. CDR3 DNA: TGTGCCAGCGGCCTCATCGGACTAGCGGGAGTGATTGGATGGGAGACCCAGTACTTC. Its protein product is CASGLIGLAGVIGWETQYF.

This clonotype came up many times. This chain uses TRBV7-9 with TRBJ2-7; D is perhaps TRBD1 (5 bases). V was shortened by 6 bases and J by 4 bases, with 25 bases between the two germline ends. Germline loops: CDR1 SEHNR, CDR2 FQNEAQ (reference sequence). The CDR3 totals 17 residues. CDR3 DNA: TGTGCCAGCAGTTTTTGGGCCAGGATTTCTTCAGGGTACGAGCAGTACTTC. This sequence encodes CASSFWARISSGYEQYF.

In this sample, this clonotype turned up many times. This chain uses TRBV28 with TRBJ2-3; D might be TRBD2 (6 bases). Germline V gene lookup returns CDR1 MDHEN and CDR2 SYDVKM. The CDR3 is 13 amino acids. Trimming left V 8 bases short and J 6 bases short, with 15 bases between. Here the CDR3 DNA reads TGTGCCAGCTGGGGACTGGTGGGGGATACGCAGTATTTT. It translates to CASWGLVGDTQYF.

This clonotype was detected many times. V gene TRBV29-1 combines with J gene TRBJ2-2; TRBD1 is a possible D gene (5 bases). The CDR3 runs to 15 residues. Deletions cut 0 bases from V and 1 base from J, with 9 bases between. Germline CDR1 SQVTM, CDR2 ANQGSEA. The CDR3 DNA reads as TGCAGCGTTGAAGATGGACACAGGAACACCGGGGAGCTGTTTTTT. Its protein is CSVEDGHRNTGELFF.

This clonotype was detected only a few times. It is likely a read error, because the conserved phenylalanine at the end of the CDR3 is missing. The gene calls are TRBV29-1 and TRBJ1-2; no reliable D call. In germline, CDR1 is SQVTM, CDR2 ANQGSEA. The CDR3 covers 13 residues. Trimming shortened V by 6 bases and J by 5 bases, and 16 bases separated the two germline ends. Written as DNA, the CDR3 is TGCAGCGTGACGCTGGGAGGAGCTTATGGCTACACCCTC. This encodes CSVTLGGAYGYTL.

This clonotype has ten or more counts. The chain's CDR3 is CASSLGLGVGLTNTEAFF. The DNA for the CDR3 is TGCGCCAGCAGCTTGGGGTTAGGGGTAGGACTTACGAACACTGAAGCTTTCTTT. This chain connects TRBV5-1 to TRBJ1-1; D is possibly TRBD1 (5 bases). This CDR3 contains 18 residues. The germline V and J ends were trimmed by 0 bases and 1 base, with 19 bases remaining between them. Per germline, CDR1 SGHRS and CDR2 YFSETQ.

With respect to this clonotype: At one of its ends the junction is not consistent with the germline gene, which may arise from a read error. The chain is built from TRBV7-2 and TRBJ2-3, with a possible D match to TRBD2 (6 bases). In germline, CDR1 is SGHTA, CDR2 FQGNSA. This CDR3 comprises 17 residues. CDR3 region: CASRASRDSPFTDTRYF. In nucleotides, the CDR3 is TGTGCTAGCAGAGCGTCTCGGGACTCTCCCTTCACAGATACGCGGTATTTT.

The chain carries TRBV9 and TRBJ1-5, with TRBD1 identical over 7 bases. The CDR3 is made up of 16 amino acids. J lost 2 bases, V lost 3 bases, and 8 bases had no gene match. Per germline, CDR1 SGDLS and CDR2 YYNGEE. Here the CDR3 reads CASSAGTEYGNQPQHF. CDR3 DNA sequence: TGTGCCAGCAGCGCCGGGACAGAGTACGGCAATCAGCCCCAGCATTTT.

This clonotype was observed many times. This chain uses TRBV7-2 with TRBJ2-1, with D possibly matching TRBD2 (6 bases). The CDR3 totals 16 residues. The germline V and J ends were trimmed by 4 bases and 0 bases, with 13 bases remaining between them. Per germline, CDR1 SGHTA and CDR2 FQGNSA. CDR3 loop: CASSSWGEVSYNEQFF. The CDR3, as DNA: TGTGCCAGCAGCTCGTGGGGGGAGGTCTCCTACAATGAGCAGTTCTTC.

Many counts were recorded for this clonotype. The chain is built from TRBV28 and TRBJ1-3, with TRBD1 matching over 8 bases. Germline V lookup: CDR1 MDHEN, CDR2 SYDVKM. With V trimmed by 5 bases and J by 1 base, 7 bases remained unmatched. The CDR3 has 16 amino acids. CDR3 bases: TGTGCCAGCAGTACAGATCGACAGGGGTCTGGAAACACCATATATTTT. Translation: CASSTDRQGSGNTIYF. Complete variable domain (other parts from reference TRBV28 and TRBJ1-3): DVKVTQSSRYLVKRTGEKVFLECVQDMDHENMFWYRQDPGLGLRLIYFSYDVKMKEKGDIPEGYSVSREKKERFSLILESASTNQTSMYLCASSTDRQGSGNTIYFGEGSWLTVV.